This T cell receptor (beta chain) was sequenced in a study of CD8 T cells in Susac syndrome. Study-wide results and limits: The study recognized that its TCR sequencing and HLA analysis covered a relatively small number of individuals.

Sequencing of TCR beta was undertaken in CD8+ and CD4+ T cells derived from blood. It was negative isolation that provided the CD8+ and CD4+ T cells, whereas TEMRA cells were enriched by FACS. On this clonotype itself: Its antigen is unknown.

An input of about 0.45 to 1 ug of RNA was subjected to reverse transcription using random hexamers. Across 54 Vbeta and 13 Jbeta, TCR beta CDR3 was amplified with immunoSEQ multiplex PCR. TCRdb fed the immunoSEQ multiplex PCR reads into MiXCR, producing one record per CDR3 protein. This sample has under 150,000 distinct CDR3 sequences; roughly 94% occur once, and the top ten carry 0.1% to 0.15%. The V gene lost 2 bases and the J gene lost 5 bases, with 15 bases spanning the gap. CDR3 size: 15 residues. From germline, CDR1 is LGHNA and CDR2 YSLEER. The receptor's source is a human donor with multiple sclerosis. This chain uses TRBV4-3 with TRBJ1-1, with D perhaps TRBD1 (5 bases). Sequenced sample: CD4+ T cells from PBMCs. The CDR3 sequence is CASSQLGALGTEAFF. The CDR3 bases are TGCGCCAGCAGCCAATTAGGGGCTCTGGGAACTGAAGCTTTCTTT.